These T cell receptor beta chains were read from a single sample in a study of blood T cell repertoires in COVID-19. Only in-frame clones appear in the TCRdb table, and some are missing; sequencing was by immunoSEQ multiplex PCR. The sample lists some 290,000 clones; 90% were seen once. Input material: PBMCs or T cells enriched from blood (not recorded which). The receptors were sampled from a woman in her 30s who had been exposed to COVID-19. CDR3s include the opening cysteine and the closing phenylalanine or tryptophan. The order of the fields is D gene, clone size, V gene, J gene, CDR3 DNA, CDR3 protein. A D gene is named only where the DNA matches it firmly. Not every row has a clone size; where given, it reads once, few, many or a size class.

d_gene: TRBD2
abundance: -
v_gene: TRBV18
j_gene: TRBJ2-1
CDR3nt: TGTGCCAGCTCACAACCGGGACTAGCGGGGGGGAATGAGCAGTTCTTC
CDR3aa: CASSQPGLAGGNEQFF

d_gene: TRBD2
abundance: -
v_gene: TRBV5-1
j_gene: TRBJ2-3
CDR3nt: TGCGCCAGCAGCTTGGCTAGCGGGGGAGCAGATACGCAGTATTTT
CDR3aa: CASSLASGGADTQYF

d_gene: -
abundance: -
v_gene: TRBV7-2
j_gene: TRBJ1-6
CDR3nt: TGTGCCAGCAGCTTAGCGGGCCTCGTCAATTCACCCCTCCACTTT
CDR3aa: CASSLAGLVNSPLHF

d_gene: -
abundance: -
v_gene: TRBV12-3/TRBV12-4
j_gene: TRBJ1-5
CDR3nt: TGTGCCAGCAGTTTGCTGAGTGCCTGGTCCCAGCATTTT
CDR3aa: CASSLLSAWSQHF

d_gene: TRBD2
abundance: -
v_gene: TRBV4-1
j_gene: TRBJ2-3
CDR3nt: TGCGCCAGCAGCCAACCTTTAGCGGGGAGGGCAGATACGCAGTATTTT
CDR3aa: CASSQPLAGRADTQYF

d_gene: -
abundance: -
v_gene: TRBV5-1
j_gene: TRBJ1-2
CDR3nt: TGCGCCAGCAGGGAAGGGTTCCGACTAGATGGCTACACCTTC
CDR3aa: CASREGFRLDGYTF

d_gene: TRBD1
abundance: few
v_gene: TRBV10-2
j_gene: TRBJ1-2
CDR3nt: TGCGCCAGCAGTGAGTCGACAGGGGGCGGCTATGGCTACACCTTC
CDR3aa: CASSESTGGGYGYTF

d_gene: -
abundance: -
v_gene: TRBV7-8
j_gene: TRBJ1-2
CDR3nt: TGTGCCAGCAGCTTAGATTCCGCGGACAATGGCTACACCTTC
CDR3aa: CASSLDSADNGYTF

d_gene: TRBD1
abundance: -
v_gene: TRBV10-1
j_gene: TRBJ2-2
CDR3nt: TGCGCCAGCAGCGGACAGGGTACAGGGATCAGCACCGGGGAGCTGTTTTTT
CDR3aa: CASSGQGTGISTGELFF

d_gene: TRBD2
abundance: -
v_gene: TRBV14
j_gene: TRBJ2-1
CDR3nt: TGTGCCAGCAGCCAATTTAGCGGGGGGGCATATGAGCAGTTCTTC
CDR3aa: CASSQFSGGAYEQFF

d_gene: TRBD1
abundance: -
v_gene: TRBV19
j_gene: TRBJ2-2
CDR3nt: TGTGCCAGTCGTTTGGGACAGGGGATCACCGGGGAGCTGTTTTTT
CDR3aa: CASRLGQGITGELFF

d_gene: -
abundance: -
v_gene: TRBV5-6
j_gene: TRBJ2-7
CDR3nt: TGTGCCAGCAGCTTGTCTTCCTTCTACGAGCAGTACTTC
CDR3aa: CASSLSSFYEQYF

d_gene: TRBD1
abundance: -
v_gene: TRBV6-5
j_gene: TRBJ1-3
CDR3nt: TGTGCCAGCAGGATCCGGGACAGTCTATCCACCATATATTTT
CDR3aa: CASRIRDSLSTIYF

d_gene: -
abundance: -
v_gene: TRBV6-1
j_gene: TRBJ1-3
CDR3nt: TGTGCCAGCAGTGAAATATGGGCAGCATTGCTTGGAAACACCATATATTTT
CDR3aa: CASSEIWAALLGNTIYF

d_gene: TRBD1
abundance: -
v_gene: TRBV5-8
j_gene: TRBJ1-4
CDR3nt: TGTGCCAGCAGCTTGGGGGGGACAGGAAAACTGTTTTTT
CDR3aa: CASSLGGTGKLFF

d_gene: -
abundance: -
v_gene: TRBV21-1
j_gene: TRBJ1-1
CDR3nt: TGTGCCAGCAACACGACAGTTCTTGAAGCTTTCTTT
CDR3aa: CASNTTVLEAFF

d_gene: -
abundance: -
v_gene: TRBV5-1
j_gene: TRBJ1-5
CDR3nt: TGCGCCAGCAGCTTAAGAGGGAATCAGCCCCAGCATTTT
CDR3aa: CASSLRGNQPQHF

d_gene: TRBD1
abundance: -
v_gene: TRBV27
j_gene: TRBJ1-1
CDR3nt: TGTGCCAGCAGTTTATTTCGGGACAGGAGTTTCACTGAAGCTTTCTTT
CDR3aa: CASSLFRDRSFTEAFF

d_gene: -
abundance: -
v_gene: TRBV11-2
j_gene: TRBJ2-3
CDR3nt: TGTGCCAGCAGCTTAAATCCACTGAACGTAGCAGATACGCAGTATTTT
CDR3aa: CASSLNPLNVADTQYF

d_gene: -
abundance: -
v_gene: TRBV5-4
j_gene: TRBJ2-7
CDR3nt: TGTGCCAGCAGCGCCCTTCAGGGGATTTCAGAAGAGCAGTACTTC
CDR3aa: CASSALQGISEEQYF

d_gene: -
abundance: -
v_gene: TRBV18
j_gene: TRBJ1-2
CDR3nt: TGTGCCAGCTCAACTGACACTCCTAACTATGGCTACACCTTC
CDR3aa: CASSTDTPNYGYTF

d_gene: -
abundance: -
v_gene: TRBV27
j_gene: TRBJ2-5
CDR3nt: TGTGCCAGCAGTTTCCTAGGACAGCAAGAGACCCAGTACTTC
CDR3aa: CASSFLGQQETQYF

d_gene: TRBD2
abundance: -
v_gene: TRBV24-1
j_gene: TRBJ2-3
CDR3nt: TGTGCCACCAGTGAGGGAATGAAGCGGGGGGGCCCCGGTGATACGCAGTATTTT
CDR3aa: CATSEGMKRGGPGDTQYF

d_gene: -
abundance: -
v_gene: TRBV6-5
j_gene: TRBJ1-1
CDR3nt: TGTGCCAGCAGTCCCCCCTGGGCCACTGAAGCTTTCTTT
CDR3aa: CASSPPWATEAFF

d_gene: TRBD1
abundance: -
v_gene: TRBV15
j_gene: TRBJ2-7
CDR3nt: TGTGCCACCAGCAGACTCTCTAGGACAGGGGTTACCCACGAGCAGTACTTC
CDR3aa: CATSRLSRTGVTHEQYF

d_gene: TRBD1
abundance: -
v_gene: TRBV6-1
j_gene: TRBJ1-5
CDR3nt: TGTGCCAGCAGTGGGTCCCCCGGACAGGGCCGCAATCAGCCCCAGCATTTT
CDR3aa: CASSGSPGQGRNQPQHF

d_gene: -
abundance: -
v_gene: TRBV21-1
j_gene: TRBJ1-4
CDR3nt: TGTGCCAGCAGCAAGGGACAGGGAGGACCGAGCGAAAAACTGTTTTTT
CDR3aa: CASSKGQGGPSEKLFF

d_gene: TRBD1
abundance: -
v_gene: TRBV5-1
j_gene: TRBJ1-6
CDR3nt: TGCGCCAGCAGCGTCCAGGCAGGGGGAAATTCACCCCTCCACTTT
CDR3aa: CASSVQAGGNSPLHF

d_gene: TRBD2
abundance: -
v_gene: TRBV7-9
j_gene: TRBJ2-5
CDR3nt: TGTGCCAGCAGCTTAGGACGGCCAGCGGGGCCCCAAGAGACCCAGTACTTC
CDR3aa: CASSLGRPAGPQETQYF

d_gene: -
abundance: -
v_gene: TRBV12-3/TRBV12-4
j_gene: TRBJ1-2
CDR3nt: TGTGCCAGCAGTTTGAAAGTAGATGGCTACACCTTC
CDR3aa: CASSLKVDGYTF

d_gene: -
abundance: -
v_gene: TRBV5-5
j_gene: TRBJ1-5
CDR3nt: TGTGCCAGCAGTGTGGGCACGCGTAGCAATCAGCCCCAGCATTTT
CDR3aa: CASSVGTRSNQPQHF

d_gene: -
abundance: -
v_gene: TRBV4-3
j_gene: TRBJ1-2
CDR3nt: TGCGCCAGCAGCCAAGACGGAAGAGGGAGCGGCTACACCTTC
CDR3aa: CASSQDGRGSGYTF

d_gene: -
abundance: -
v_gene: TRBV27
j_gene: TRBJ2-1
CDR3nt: TGTGCCAGCAGTCCCACGGCCTACAATGAGCAGTTCTTC
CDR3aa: CASSPTAYNEQFF

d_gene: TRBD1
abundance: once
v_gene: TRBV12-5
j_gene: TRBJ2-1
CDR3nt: TGTGCTAGTGGCCCGGGACAGGGGTTTTCTAATGAGCAGTTCTTC
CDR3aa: CASGPGQGFSNEQFF

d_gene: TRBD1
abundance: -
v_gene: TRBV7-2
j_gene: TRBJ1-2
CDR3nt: TGTGCCAGCAGCTCTTTCCGACAGGGCTCTAACTATGGCTACACCTTC
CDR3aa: CASSSFRQGSNYGYTF

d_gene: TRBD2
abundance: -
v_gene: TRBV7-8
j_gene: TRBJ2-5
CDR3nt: TGTGCCAGCAGCCCCAGGCGGACTAGCGGGGGCCGGGGGGCCCAGTACTTC
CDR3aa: CASSPRRTSGGRGAQYF

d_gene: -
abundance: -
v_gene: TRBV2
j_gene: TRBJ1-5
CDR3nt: TGTGCCAGCAGATCGACAGGAGATAATCAGCCCCAGCATTTT
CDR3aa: CASRSTGDNQPQHF

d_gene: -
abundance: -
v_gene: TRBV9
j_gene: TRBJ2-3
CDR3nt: TGTGCCAGCACCTTGGGCGGGGGCCACACAGATACGCAGTATTTT
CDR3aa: CASTLGGGHTDTQYF

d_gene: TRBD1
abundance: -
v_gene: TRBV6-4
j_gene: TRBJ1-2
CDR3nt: TGTGCCAGCAGTCCGGGACAGGGGGACTATGGCTACACCTTC
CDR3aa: CASSPGQGDYGYTF

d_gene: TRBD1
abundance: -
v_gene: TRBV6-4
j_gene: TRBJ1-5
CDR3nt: TGTGCCAGCAGGCAGACAGGGGACAATCAGCCCCAGCATTTT
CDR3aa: CASRQTGDNQPQHF

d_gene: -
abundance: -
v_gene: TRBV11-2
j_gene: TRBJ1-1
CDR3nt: TGTGCCAGCAGCTTAGGGGTGAGGGACACTGAAGCTTTCTTT
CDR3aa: CASSLGVRDTEAFF

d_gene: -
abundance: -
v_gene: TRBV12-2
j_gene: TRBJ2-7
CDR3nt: TGTGCAAGTCGCTTAGGACTAGCGGGGGCCGCCTACGAGCAGTACTTC
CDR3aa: CASRLGLAGAAYEQYF

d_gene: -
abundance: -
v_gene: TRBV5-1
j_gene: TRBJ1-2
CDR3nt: TGCGCCAGCAGCTTGGGACAGGCCAACTATGGCTACACCTTC
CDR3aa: CASSLGQANYGYTF

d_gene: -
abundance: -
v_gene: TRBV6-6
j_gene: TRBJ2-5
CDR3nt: TGTGCCAGCAGGTCCCCAGGGGTAGAGACCCAGTACTTC
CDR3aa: CASRSPGVETQYF

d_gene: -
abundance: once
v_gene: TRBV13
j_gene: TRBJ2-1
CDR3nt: TGTGCCAGCAGCTTAGAAGAGGGCGGAATGAGCTCCTACAATGAGCAGTTCTTC
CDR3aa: CASSLEEGGMSSYNEQFF

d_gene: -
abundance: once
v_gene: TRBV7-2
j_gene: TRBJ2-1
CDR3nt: TGTGCCAGCAGCCTATATTACAGGGACTACAATGAGCAGTTCTTC
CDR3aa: CASSLYYRDYNEQFF

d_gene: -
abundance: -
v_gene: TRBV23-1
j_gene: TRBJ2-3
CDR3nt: TGCGCCAGCAGTCCGCGCTTCCAGGGGTCTAGCACAGATACGCAGTATTTT
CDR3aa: CASSPRFQGSSTDTQYF

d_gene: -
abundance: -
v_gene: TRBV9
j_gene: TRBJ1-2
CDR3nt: TGTGCCAGCAGCGCCAACAACCCGGGGTACGGCTACACCTTC
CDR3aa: CASSANNPGYGYTF

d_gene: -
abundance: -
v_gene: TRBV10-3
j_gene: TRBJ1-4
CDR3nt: TGTGCCATCAGTGAGTCCAGGGCAGGCAGTGAAAAACTGTTTTTT
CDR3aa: CAISESRAGSEKLFF